This TCR beta chain was captured in a study of CD8+CD57+ T cells in acquired aplastic anemia. Study background: Across the sorted CD4+ and CD8+ cells, DNA amounts averaged 3.2 ug. Regarding the study as a whole: Patients did not significantly differ from controls in CD8+ Simpson's diversity.

The use of genomic DNA as template underpinned the TCR beta VDJ and CDR3 profiling. Using its own MiXCR run on the reads, TCRdb lists one record per CDR3 protein. This repertoire shows more than 150,000 distinct CDR3 sequences, over 40% found once; its top ten account for roughly 2%. The patients chosen for sequencing had shown expansion of CD8+CD57+ cells (detected by flow cytometry). The J segment lost 9 bases and the V segment lost 5 bases, leaving 17 bases of the junction unmatched. CDR1 SGHAT and CDR2 FQDESV come from the germline V gene (reference sequence). The CDR3 extends over 17 amino acids. For this clonotype: The antigen remains undetermined.

The J gene is TRBJ2-7, the V gene TRBV11-1, with 12 bases matching TRBD2. This sequence was found in a human donor with aplastic anemia. The specimen sequenced was sorted CD4+, CD8+, or CD8+CD57+ T cells (not recorded which) from PBMCs. CDR3 sequence reads: CASSQTARLAGDAGQYF. The CDR3 DNA sequence: TGTGCCAGCAGCCAAACGGCAAGACTAGCGGGAGACGCGGGGCAGTACTTC.